By sample share, the clone carrying this T cell receptor (beta chain) is medium-sized. The antigen remains undetermined. This specimen belongs to a study of HIV-infected patients and healthy controls. The study, taken as a whole, reports: A major limitation was that merely sixteen HIV-infected individuals were processed. HIV-infected repertoires had significantly higher mean Gini indices than controls, possibly reflecting oligoclonality.

Germline lookup yields CDR1 DFQATT and CDR2 SNEGSKA (reference sequence). The CDR3 runs to 21 residues. V shed 5 bases and J 0 bases; nucleotides not matched to a gene: 24. Antiretroviral therapy had run roughly three months, about 14 weeks, before follow-up blood collection. Whole blood was used without fractionation, so all unsorted peripheral T cells were included. cDNA was made from approximately 0.55 ug RNA using alpha and beta constant primers. Alpha and beta chain libraries were made separately by chain-specific third strand synthesis with multiplexing indices. TCRdb re-called the 5' RACE reads with MiXCR, one entry per CDR3 protein. The sample has some 9,300 distinct CDR3 sequences; under 7% are singletons.

This clonotype was obtained from an adult with HIV infection. The donor label of this sample is uncertain. The chain carries TRBV20-1 and TRBJ2-3, with TRBD2 matching 9 bases. Sequences were derived from blood, sampled during antiretroviral therapy. The CDR3 DNA reads as TGCAGTGCTTTTACTACCTTTACAGCGGGAGGACCCGGTGCTAGCACAGATACGCAGTATTTT. This translates into CSAFTTFTAGGPGASTDTQYF.